This TCR beta chain was recovered during a study of primary melanoma T cells and metastatic recurrence. Turning to the study itself: Primary melanomas here were stage T2 to T4, over 1 mm thick. General study points: The tumor T-cell fraction reportedly predicted progression-free survival independently of thickness, ulceration, mitotic rate and age.

For this clone: Its specificity is unknown.

V shed 0 bases, J shed 1 base, and the junction held 5 bases outside the gene matches. Germline-derived CDR1 and CDR2 are GTSNPN and SVGIG (reference sequence). The CDR3 length is 16 residues. Measured with immunoSEQ multiplex PCR; TCRdb has only the in-frame clones, and not every one. The sample lists approximately 620 clones, around 64% occurring once. The source is a human donor with melanoma. Material for sequencing was melanoma tumor tissue. This chain uses TRBV30 with TRBJ1-1, with 10 bases lining up with TRBD1. CDR3 protein: CAWSVPDRGWNTEAFF. CDR3 DNA sequence: TGTGCCTGGAGTGTTCCGGACAGGGGGTGGAACACTGAAGCTTTCTTT.